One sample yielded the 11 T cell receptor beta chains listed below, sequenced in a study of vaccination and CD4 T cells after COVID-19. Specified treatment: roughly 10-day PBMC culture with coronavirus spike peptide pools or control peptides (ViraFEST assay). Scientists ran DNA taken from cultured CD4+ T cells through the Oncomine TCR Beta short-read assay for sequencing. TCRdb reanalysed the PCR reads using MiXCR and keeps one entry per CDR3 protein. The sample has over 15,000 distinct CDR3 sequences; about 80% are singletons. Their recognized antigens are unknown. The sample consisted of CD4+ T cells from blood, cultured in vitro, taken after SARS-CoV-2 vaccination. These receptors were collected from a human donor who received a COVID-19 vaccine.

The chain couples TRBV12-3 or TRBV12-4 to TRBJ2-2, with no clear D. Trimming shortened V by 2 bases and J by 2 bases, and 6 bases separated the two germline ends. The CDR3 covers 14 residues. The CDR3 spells CASSLTSNTGELFF. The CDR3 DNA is TGTGCCAGCAGTTTAACTTCAAACACCGGGGAGCTGTTTTTT.

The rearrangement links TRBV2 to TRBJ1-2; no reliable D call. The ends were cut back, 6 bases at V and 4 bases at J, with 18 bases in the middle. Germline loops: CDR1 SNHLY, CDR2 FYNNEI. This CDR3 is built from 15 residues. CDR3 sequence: CASSRDRSDGYGYTF. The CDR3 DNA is TGTGCCAGCAGCCGCGACCGCTCCGATGGCTATGGCTACACCTTC.

CDR3 DNA sequence: TGTGCCAGCAGCGCCGACAGGGGTTTGGACACTGAAGCTTTCTTT. Protein product: CASSADRGLDTEAFF. This chain connects TRBV7-3 to TRBJ1-1; 8 bases line up with TRBD1. J was trimmed by 3 bases and V by 5 bases; bases with no gene match: 8. The germline V gene encodes CDR1 SGHTA and CDR2 FQGTGA. This CDR3 has 15 residues.

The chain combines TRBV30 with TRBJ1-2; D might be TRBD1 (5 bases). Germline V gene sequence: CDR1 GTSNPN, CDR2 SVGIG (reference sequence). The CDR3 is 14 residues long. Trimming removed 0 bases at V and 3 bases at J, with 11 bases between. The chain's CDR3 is CAWSVSGTHYGYTF. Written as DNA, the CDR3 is TGTGCCTGGAGTGTATCTGGGACGCACTATGGCTACACCTTC.

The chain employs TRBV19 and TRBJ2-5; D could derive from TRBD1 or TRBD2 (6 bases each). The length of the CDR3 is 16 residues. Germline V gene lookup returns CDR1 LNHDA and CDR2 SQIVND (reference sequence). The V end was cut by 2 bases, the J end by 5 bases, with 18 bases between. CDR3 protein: CASSIFRGRIGETQYF. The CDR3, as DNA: TGTGCCAGTAGTATATTCCGGGGGCGAATAGGGGAGACCCAGTACTTC.

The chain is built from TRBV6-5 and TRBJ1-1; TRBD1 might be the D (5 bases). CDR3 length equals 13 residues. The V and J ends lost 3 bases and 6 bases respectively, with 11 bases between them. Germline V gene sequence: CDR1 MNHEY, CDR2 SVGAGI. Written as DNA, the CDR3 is TGTGCCAGCAGTTATCTTGGGGGGGCTGAAGCTTTCTTT. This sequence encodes CASSYLGGAEAFF.

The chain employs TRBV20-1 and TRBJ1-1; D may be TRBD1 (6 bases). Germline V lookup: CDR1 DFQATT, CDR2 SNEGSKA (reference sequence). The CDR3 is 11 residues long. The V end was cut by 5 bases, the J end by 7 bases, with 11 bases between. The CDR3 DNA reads TGCAGTGCTCAAGGACAGATTGAAGCTTTCTTT. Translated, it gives CSAQGQIEAFF.

The CDR3 sequence is CASSATGGRGYGYTF. The CDR3 nucleotides read TGTGCCAGTAGTGCAACAGGGGGCCGAGGCTATGGCTACACCTTC. This chain links TRBV19 with TRBJ1-2; the match to TRBD1 covers 9 bases. Germline V CDR1 and CDR2: LNHDA, SQIVND (reference sequence). The length of the CDR3 is 15 residues. Trimming cost V 5 bases and J 4 bases; bases outside gene matches: 8.

Written as DNA, the CDR3 is TGTGCCAGCAGCTTCGAAGGGGGCTCCTACAATGAGCAGTTCTTC. Its protein is CASSFEGGSYNEQFF. The chain recombines TRBV7-3 with TRBJ2-1; D might be TRBD1 (6 bases). The germline V gene encodes CDR1 SGHTA and CDR2 FQGTGA. The CDR3 has 15 amino acids. V was cut by 3 bases and J by 0 bases, with 9 bases left in between.

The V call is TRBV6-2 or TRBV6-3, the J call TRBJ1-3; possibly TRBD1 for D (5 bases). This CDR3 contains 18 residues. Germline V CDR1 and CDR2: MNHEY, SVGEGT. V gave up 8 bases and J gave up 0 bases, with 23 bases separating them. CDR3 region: CASSGWDSRSSSGNTIYF. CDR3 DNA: TGTGCCAGCTCAGGCTGGGACTCCAGATCGTCCTCTGGAAACACCATATATTTT.

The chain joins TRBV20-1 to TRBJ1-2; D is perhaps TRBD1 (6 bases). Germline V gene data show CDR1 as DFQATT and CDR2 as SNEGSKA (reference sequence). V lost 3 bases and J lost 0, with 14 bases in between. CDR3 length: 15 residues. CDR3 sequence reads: CSASGATGSNYGYTF. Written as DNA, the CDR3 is TGCAGTGCTAGCGGGGCGACAGGATCTAACTATGGCTACACCTTC.